These 30 T cell receptor beta chains were sequenced from one sample in a study of blood T cells in healthy people across ages. The use of a sample-barcoded 5' primer and a J-beta primer mix characterized a second PCR of roughly 6 to 11 cycles. In TCRdb, the 5' RACE reads were re-called with MiXCR into one record per CDR3 protein. Counted here are more than 450,000 distinct CDR3 sequences, about 27% occurring once; the ten biggest clones make up approximately 3.5%. The data were also submitted as part of a second study, on T cells of mothers and their children.

The sequenced sample consisted of blood. The source is a boy aged 2 to 9 in good health.

This clonotype was seen a handful of times. The CDR3 nucleotides are TGTGCCAGCAGCTCGGGCCTAGCGGGTCCTCGCGGCAATGAGCAGTTCTTC. Translating it yields CASSSGLAGPRGNEQFF. The gene calls are TRBV11-2 and TRBJ2-1; the match to TRBD2 covers 8 bases. CDR1 SGHAT and CDR2 FQNNGV come from the germline V gene. J gave up 6 bases and V 4 bases, and 14 bases lay outside the gene matches. This CDR3 is built from 17 residues.

The chain joins TRBV20-1 to TRBJ2-5, with 8 positions matching TRBD2. The germline V gene encodes CDR1 DFQATT and CDR2 SNEGSKA (reference sequence). The CDR3 covers 15 residues. Trimming cost V 4 bases and J 0 bases; bases outside gene matches: 7. The CDR3 region has the DNA TGCAGTGCTATAGAGGGACTAGTGTACCAAGAGACCCAGTACTTC. It is translated as CSAIEGLVYQETQYF.

This clonotype came up a few times. J is TRBJ2-1 and V is TRBV12-3 or TRBV12-4, with 12 positions matching TRBD2. The CDR3 is made up of 15 amino acids. With V trimmed by 4 bases and J by 7 bases, 5 bases remained unmatched. The DNA of the CDR3 is TGTGCCAGCAGTTCCCTAGCGGGAGGGCCTAATGAGCAGTTCTTC. Amino acids: CASSSLAGGPNEQFF.

This clonotype occurred a few times. The chain has TRBV10-3 and TRBJ2-3; D is uncertain. The V gene lost 3 bases and the J gene lost 4 bases, with 14 bases spanning the gap. The CDR3 is made up of 15 amino acids. The germline V gene has CDR1 ENHRY and CDR2 SYGVKD. The chain's CDR3 is CAISDRALNADTQYF. CDR3 bases: TGTGCCATCAGTGATCGAGCACTCAATGCAGATACGCAGTATTTT.

CDR3 residues: CSATPGLAGNEQFF. Here the CDR3 DNA reads TGCAGTGCTACTCCGGGACTAGCGGGCAATGAGCAGTTCTTC. The J gene is TRBJ2-1, the V gene TRBV20-1; 12 bases map to TRBD2. Germline-derived CDR1 and CDR2 are DFQATT and SNEGSKA (reference sequence). The CDR3 covers 14 residues. V lost 4 bases, J lost 6 bases, and 4 bases stayed unmatched.

In its sample, this clonotype was seen many times. The V and J genes are TRBV12-3 or TRBV12-4 and TRBJ2-5; 7 bases agree with TRBD2. There are 12 residues in the CDR3. J lost 1 base, V lost 9 bases, and 2 bases had no gene match. CDR3 sequence: CASGTIQETQYF. CDR3 DNA sequence: TGTGCCAGTGGGACTATCCAAGAGACCCAGTACTTC.

The V call is TRBV24-1, the J call TRBJ2-5; perhaps TRBD2 as D (6 bases). The J call is in doubt because the DNA end fits TRBJ2-1 better. Germline assignment: CDR1 KGHDR and CDR2 SFDVKD. The CDR3 totals 16 residues. The CDR3 DNA reads TGTGCCACCAGGGGGGAGCGGGTGAGAAAGGACAATGAGCAGTTCTTC. Its protein is CATRGERVRKDNEQFF.

The V gene is TRBV5-1, the J gene TRBJ2-5, with 10 bases fitting TRBD2. The V and J ends lost 7 bases and 1 base, in that order; junction bases with no gene match: 7. The germline CDR1 and CDR2 sequences are SGHRS and YFSETQ. There are 15 residues in the CDR3. This CDR3 is CASGTSGEVQETQYF. The CDR3 DNA is TGCGCCAGCGGAACTAGCGGGGAAGTCCAAGAGACCCAGTACTTC.

This sequence joins TRBV7-9 and TRBJ2-5, with D maybe TRBD2 (6 bases). The V end was cut by 1 base, the J end by 5 bases, with 17 bases between. Germline V CDR1 and CDR2: SEHNR, FQNEAQ (reference sequence). This CDR3 is 16 amino acids long. CDR3 residues: CASSLVWTGTLETQYF. As DNA, the CDR3 is TGTGCCAGCAGCTTAGTTTGGACTGGGACTCTGGAGACCCAGTACTTC. The whole variable domain, remainder taken from reference TRBV7-9 and TRBJ2-5, is DTGVSQNPRHKITKRGQNVTFRCDPISEHNRLYWYRQTLGQGPEFLTYFQNEAQLEKSRLLSDRFSAERPKGSFSTLEIQRTEQGDSAMYLCASSLVWTGTLETQYFGPGTRLLVL.

V gene TRBV18 combines with J gene TRBJ1-2, with no clear D. Germline-derived CDR1 and CDR2 are KGHSH and LQKENI. The V and J ends lost 1 base and 0 bases respectively, with 6 bases between them. The CDR3 has 14 residues. In nucleotides, the CDR3 is TGTGCCAGCTCACCACGTGAGGCTAACTATGGCTACACCTTC. Protein: CASSPREANYGYTF.

This clonotype was found a few times. The chain carries TRBV3-1 and TRBJ2-5; the match to TRBD2 covers 9 bases. Germline trimming cut 6 bases from V and 1 base from J; bases unmatched to any gene: 12. Germline CDR1 reads LGHDT; CDR2 reads YNNKEL (reference sequence). This CDR3 is 17 amino acids long. CDR3 bases: TGTGCCAGCAGTAGAACAAGAGCTAGCGGGGTCCAAGAGACCCAGTACTTC. Its protein product is CASSRTRASGVQETQYF.

This clonotype is labeled medium-sized (0.01 to 0.1%). The chain links TRBV6-6 to TRBJ2-1, with 9 positions matching TRBD2. The junction had 13 bases not matched to a gene; V was cut back by 6 bases and J by 10 bases. From germline, CDR1 is MNHNY and CDR2 SVGAGI (reference sequence). The CDR3 spans 15 residues. CDR3: CASSGLARFQGEQFF. The CDR3 DNA follows: TGTGCCAGCAGCGGACTAGCGCGATTTCAAGGGGAGCAGTTCTTC.

V is TRBV5-1 and J is TRBJ2-3; 7 bases align to TRBD2. The germline gives CDR1 SGHRS, CDR2 YFSETQ. After removal of 4 bases from V and 5 bases from J, the junction contained 16 bases not matched to a gene. This CDR3 region has 17 residues. CDR3 sequence: CASSPATGLPSGDTQYF. CDR3 sequence (DNA): TGCGCCAGCAGCCCTGCTACGGGACTACCCTCTGGAGATACGCAGTATTTT.

The genes are TRBV7-2 and TRBJ2-1, with D perhaps matching TRBD1 (6 bases). With 3 bases removed from V and 5 bases from J, the gap between germline ends came to 8 bases. From germline, CDR1 is SGHTA and CDR2 FQGNSA. This CDR3 has 13 residues. CDR3 DNA: TGTGCCAGCAGCTTTGGACAGAACAATGAGCAGTTCTTC. This codes for CASSFGQNNEQFF.

This chain links TRBV7-6 with TRBJ1-1; no firm D call. V gave up 1 base and J gave up 1 base, with 7 bases separating them. The germline CDR1 and CDR2 sequences are SGHVS and FNYEAQ. There are 14 residues in the CDR3. The CDR3 is CASSLGGKNTEAFF. The CDR3 DNA follows: TGTGCCAGCAGCTTAGGTGGCAAGAACACTGAAGCTTTCTTT. Supplemented by reference TRBV7-6 and TRBJ1-1, the full variable domain reads GAGVSQSPRYKVTKRGQDVALRCDPISGHVSLYWYRQALGQGPEFLTYFNYEAQQDKSGLPNDRFSAERPEGSISTLTIQRTEQRDSAMYRCASSLGGKNTEAFFGQGTRLTVV.

This clonotype has a count of ten or more. V and J are TRBV20-1 and TRBJ2-6; no definite D call. The V end lost 6 bases, the J end lost 0 bases, and 9 bases lay between the germline ends. Germline CDR1 is DFQATT and CDR2 is SNEGSKA (reference sequence). This CDR3 is 14 amino acids long. Here the CDR3 reads CSALSPSGANVLTF. As DNA, the CDR3 is TGCAGTGCCCTAAGCCCCTCTGGGGCCAACGTCCTGACTTTC.

V is TRBV4-1 and J is TRBJ2-2, with D unclear. CDR3 length: 15 residues. CDR1 is MGHRA, CDR2 YSYEKL, per germline. Trimming cost V 4 bases and J 5 bases, with 14 bases left between them. Here the CDR3 reads CASSPYTAETGELFF. The CDR3 region has the DNA TGCGCCAGCAGCCCATACACTGCTGAGACCGGGGAGCTGTTTTTT.

CDR3 residues: CASRGSGDGDYGYTF. CDR3 coding DNA: TGCGCCAGCAGGGGTTCCGGGGACGGGGACTATGGCTACACCTTC. The gene calls are TRBV5-1 and TRBJ1-2; D might be TRBD1 (5 bases). CDR3 length equals 15 residues. V gave up 5 bases and J gave up 3 bases, with 17 bases separating them. Per germline, CDR1 SGHRS and CDR2 YFSETQ.

This clonotype was picked up a small number of times. The DNA for the CDR3 is TGTGCCAGTATCCAGGACTGGGGGGCTAGGGGAAACATTCAGTACTTC. Translating gives CASIQDWGARGNIQYF. The chain has TRBV6-6 and TRBJ2-4; D may match TRBD1 or TRBD2 (6 bases each). V gave up 9 bases and J gave up 6 bases, with 24 bases separating them. The germline CDR1 and CDR2 sequences are MNHNY and SVGAGI (reference sequence). There are 16 residues in the CDR3.

The genes are TRBV7-2 and TRBJ2-6, with TRBD1 as a possible D gene (6 bases). Germline values: CDR1 SGHTA, CDR2 FQGNSA. This CDR3 spans 15 amino acids. The V and J ends lost 5 bases and 4 bases respectively, with 12 bases between them. The CDR3 loop reads CASSPQGSGANVLTF. The CDR3 bases are TGTGCCAGCAGCCCCCAGGGGTCGGGGGCCAACGTCCTGACTTTC.

The sample holds a few counts of this clonotype. The chain links TRBV7-9 to TRBJ1-5, with 7 bases identical to TRBD1. The CDR3 length is 13 residues. In germline, CDR1 is SEHNR, CDR2 FQNEAQ (reference sequence). Trimming at V came to 4 bases and at J to 7 bases, leaving 4 bases not matched to a gene. The CDR3 coding sequence is TGTGCCAGCAGCTCACAGGGGTCCCAGCCCCAGCATTTT. It specifies CASSSQGSQPQHF.

The CDR3 DNA is TGTGCCAGCAGTTTTAACACAGGGGGCGGCGACTATGGCTACACCTTC. Protein product: CASSFNTGGGDYGYTF. The rearrangement joins TRBV27 to TRBJ1-2, with 9 bases aligning to TRBD1. Germline trimming cut 3 bases from V and 3 bases from J; bases unmatched to any gene: 8. From germline, CDR1 is MNHEY and CDR2 SMNVEV (reference sequence). The CDR3 is 16 residues long.

This chain connects TRBV20-1 to TRBJ2-1; 9 nucleotides agree with TRBD2. The CDR3 contains 17 residues. J was trimmed by 12 bases and V by 3 bases; bases with no gene match: 21. Germline values: CDR1 DFQATT, CDR2 SNEGSKA (reference sequence). CDR3 coding DNA: TGCAGTGCTAGGGGAATCCCCGGGACTAGCCACCTCACAGTGCAGTTCTTC. This translates into CSARGIPGTSHLTVQFF.

The V gene is TRBV20-1, the J gene TRBJ2-7; tentative D call: TRBD2 (9 bases). Trimming shortened V by 6 bases and J by 7 bases, and 22 bases separated the two germline ends. From germline, CDR1 is DFQATT and CDR2 SNEGSKA (reference sequence). The CDR3 totals 14 residues. CDR3: CSADRGLAVREQYF. The CDR3 DNA reads TGCAGTGCCGACAGGGGACTAGCTGTTCGTGAGCAGTACTTC.

This clonotype has a handful of counts. The V call is TRBV6-1, the J call TRBJ2-7; D is undetermined. Germline V gene lookup returns CDR1 MNHNS and CDR2 SASEGT. V was pared by 2 bases and J by 9 bases, with 20 bases between. The CDR3 loop spans 15 amino acids. The CDR3 bases are TGTGCCAGCAGTGAAACAGTGAGGATCCACTCAGGGCAGTACTTC. Its translation is CASSETVRIHSGQYF.

This clonotype showed up just a few times. The J gene is TRBJ2-1, the V gene TRBV20-1; possibly TRBD1 for D (6 bases). Trimming left V 6 bases short and J 0 bases short, with 12 bases between. Germline CDR1 DFQATT, CDR2 SNEGSKA (reference sequence). The CDR3 sequence is 14 residues long. The CDR3 protein is CSATRGPSYNEQFF. The CDR3 bases are TGCAGTGCCACCAGGGGACCCTCCTACAATGAGCAGTTCTTC.

This clonotype was counted between two and nine times. V is TRBV13 and J is TRBJ1-1; no definite D call. Per germline, CDR1 PRHDT and CDR2 FYEKMQ (reference sequence). The CDR3 is 15 residues long. Trimming took 4 bases from V and 0 from J, leaving 12 bases between them. This CDR3 is CASSSFGLMNTEAFF. DNA of the CDR3: TGTGCCAGCAGCTCATTTGGACTGATGAACACTGAAGCTTTCTTT.

There are many counts of this clonotype. The rearrangement uses TRBV20-1 and TRBJ2-6; D gene unclear. V gave up 2 bases and J gave up 0 bases, with 8 bases separating them. The germline V gene encodes CDR1 DFQATT and CDR2 SNEGSKA (reference sequence). The CDR3 contains 15 residues. The CDR3 reads CSARPWDSGANVLTF. CDR3 nucleotides: TGCAGTGCTAGACCTTGGGACTCTGGGGCCAACGTCCTGACTTTC.

This clonotype was recorded only once. CDR3: CSARDGTGGYNEQFF. The CDR3 nucleotides are TGCAGTGCTAGAGATGGGACAGGGGGCTACAATGAGCAGTTCTTC. V usage is TRBV20-1 and J usage is TRBJ2-7; the match to TRBD1 covers 11 bases. Near its end, the DNA agrees better with TRBJ2-1, so the J call may be wrong. This CDR3 comprises 15 residues. Germline V gene lookup returns CDR1 DFQATT and CDR2 SNEGSKA (reference sequence).

This clonotype was found a few times. The chain combines TRBV18 with TRBJ2-7, with unresolved D. CDR1 and CDR2 from the germline V gene are KGHSH and LQKENI. This CDR3 spans 13 amino acids. V was cut by 4 bases and J by 3 bases, with 10 bases left in between. The CDR3 here is CASSLKTVYEQYF. The CDR3 coding sequence is TGTGCCAGCTCACTGAAGACTGTCTACGAGCAGTACTTC.